The T cell receptor (beta chain) under discussion was sequenced for a study of T-cell memory formation after mild COVID-19. Points from the study as a whole: The authors did not confirm SARS-CoV-2 specificity of second-wave clones peaking day 37. Largely, contracting CD4+ clones fell within CM and EM, and contracting CD8+ clones within EMRA.

The CDR3 is made up of 14 amino acids. Germline-derived CDR1 and CDR2 are DFQATT and SNEGSKA (reference sequence). V gave up 3 bases and J gave up 0 bases; unmatched junction bases: 3. TCRdb passed the 5' RACE reads through MiXCR, listing each CDR3 protein once. This table holds 450,000 or so distinct CDR3 sequences, 20% to 30% found once. With respect to this clonotype: No antigen is known for it.

Sequenced material: PBMCs or a T cell subset sorted from them (not recorded which). J is TRBJ2-7 and V is TRBV20-1; TRBD2 agrees at 9 bases. The sequence was collected from an adult woman who had mild COVID-19 (a few samples of this study predate the infection). Cell type and time point are not known. The CDR3 nucleotides are TGCAGTGCTAGGTTGCGGGGGGGCTCCTACGAGCAGTACTTC. Translated, it gives CSARLRGGSYEQYF.